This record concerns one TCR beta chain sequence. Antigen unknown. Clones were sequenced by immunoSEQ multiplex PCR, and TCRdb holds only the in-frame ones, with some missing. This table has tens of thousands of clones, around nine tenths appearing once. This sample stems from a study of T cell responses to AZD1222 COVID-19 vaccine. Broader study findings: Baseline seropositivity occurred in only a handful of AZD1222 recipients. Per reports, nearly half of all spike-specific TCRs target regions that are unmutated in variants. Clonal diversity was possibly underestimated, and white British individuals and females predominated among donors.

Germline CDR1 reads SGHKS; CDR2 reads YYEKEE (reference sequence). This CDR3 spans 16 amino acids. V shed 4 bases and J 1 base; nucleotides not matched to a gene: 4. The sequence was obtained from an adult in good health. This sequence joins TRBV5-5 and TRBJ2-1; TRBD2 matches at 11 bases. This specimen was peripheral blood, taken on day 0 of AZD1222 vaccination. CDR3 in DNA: TGTGCCAGCAGCCTCCGACTAGCGGGATCCTACAATGAGCAGTTCTTC. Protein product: CASSLRLAGSYNEQFF.